The entry that follows covers one T cell receptor beta chain sequence. The CDR3 runs to 13 residues. The V gene lost 6 bases and the J gene lost 4 bases, with 13 bases spanning the gap. Germline CDR1 MNHEY, CDR2 SVGAGI. Using immunoSEQ multiplex PCR, the repertoire was profiled, and TCRdb retains in-frame clones only, with some absent. Of hundreds of thousands of clones detected, about 89% appear once; the ten largest clones hold 9.5%. The sample originates from a study of blood T cell repertoires in COVID-19. The material sequenced was PBMCs or T cells enriched from blood (not recorded which). The clonotype comes from a woman in her forties who had recovered from COVID-19. This chain joins TRBV6-5 and TRBJ2-7; the D gene is possibly TRBD1 (6 bases). For the CDR3, the DNA is TGTGCCAGCAGACTTGGACAGACGTACGAGCAGTACTTC. It encodes CASRLGQTYEQYF.